Below are 10 T cell receptor beta chains sequenced from a single sample in a study of CD8 T cells in Susac syndrome. Reverse transcription of roughly 0.5 to 1 ug RNA used random hexamers. From the immunoSEQ multiplex PCR reads, TCRdb called clonotypes with MiXCR, one entry per CDR3 protein. This table holds some 120,000 distinct CDR3 sequences, 90% to 95% found once. Sequencing used CD4+ T cells from PBMCs. These receptor sequences come from a human donor in good health.

The chain has TRBV11-2 and TRBJ1-1, with D possibly being TRBD1 (6 bases). V was shortened by 5 bases and J by 5 bases, with 12 bases between the two germline ends. CDR3 length equals 13 residues. CDR1 and CDR2 from the germline V gene are SGHAT and FQNNGV. The chain's CDR3 is CASSAGVRTEAFF. In DNA, the CDR3 is TGTGCCAGCAGCGCAGGGGTTCGGACTGAAGCTTTCTTT.

V is TRBV5-4 and J is TRBJ1-4, with 7 bases aligning to TRBD1. The V and J ends lost 4 bases and 5 bases, in that order; junction bases with no gene match: 5. CDR1 SGHNT and CDR2 YYREEE come from the germline V gene (reference sequence). The CDR3 runs 14 residues. The CDR3 sequence is CASSRGTENEKLFF. CDR3 DNA: TGTGCCAGCAGCCGTGGGACAGAAAATGAAAAACTGTTTTTT.

The chain recombines TRBV7-9 with TRBJ1-4; 11 nucleotides line up with TRBD1. The CDR3 contains 15 residues. V trimming: 6 bases; J trimming: 8 bases; junction bases outside the gene matches: 8. Per germline, CDR1 SEHNR and CDR2 FQNEAQ (reference sequence). CDR3 sequence reads: CASSRDRTGGEKLFF. As DNA, the CDR3 is TGTGCCAGCAGTCGGGACAGGACAGGGGGCGAAAAACTGTTTTTT.

This sequence joins TRBV6-2 or TRBV6-3 and TRBJ1-1; D unclear. The CDR3 has 12 amino acids. V was pared by 11 bases and J by 4 bases, with 14 bases between. Germline CDR1 reads MNHEY; CDR2 reads SVGEGT. CDR3 residues: CAVQKRGTEAFF. CDR3 DNA sequence: TGTGCCGTACAAAAACGGGGCACTGAAGCTTTCTTT.

The rearrangement joins TRBV4-1 to TRBJ2-5, with TRBD1 matching 7 bases. The CDR3 is made up of 15 amino acids. The V gene end was trimmed by 4 bases and the J gene end by 2 bases; junction bases not matched to a gene: 7. Germline loops: CDR1 MGHRA, CDR2 YSYEKL. CDR3 sequence reads: CASSLHGTEQETQYF. The CDR3 DNA reads TGCGCCAGCAGCCTCCACGGGACAGAGCAAGAGACCCAGTACTTC.

The chain joins TRBV9 to TRBJ1-2, with D perhaps TRBD1 (6 bases). This CDR3 spans 12 amino acids. CDR1 is SGDLS, CDR2 YYNGEE, per germline. V lost 4 bases and J 4 bases, leaving 8 bases between the germline ends. The CDR3 DNA is TGTGCCAGCAGCAAGGACAGCTATGGCTACACCTTC. It encodes CASSKDSYGYTF.

V usage is TRBV28 and J usage is TRBJ1-2, with D perhaps TRBD1 (5 bases). Per the germline V gene, CDR1 is MDHEN and CDR2 is SYDVKM. This CDR3 contains 15 residues. Trimming pared 6 bases from V and 8 bases from J, leaving 22 bases between. Here the CDR3 reads CASRSLPGPARGYTF. CDR3 nucleotide sequence: TGTGCCAGCAGGTCCCTACCGGGGCCGGCGCGGGGCTACACCTTC.

The rearrangement links TRBV14 to TRBJ2-4, with D possibly TRBD1 on 6 matching bases. Trimming removed 2 bases at V and 2 bases at J, with 10 bases between. This CDR3 contains 15 residues. Germline V gene lookup returns CDR1 SGHDN and CDR2 FVKESK. CDR3 bases: TGTGCCAGCAGCCAACAGGGGAAGACCAAAAACATTCAGTACTTC. As protein: CASSQQGKTKNIQYF. Full variable domain (remainder filled in from reference TRBV14 and TRBJ2-4): EAGVTQFPSHSVIEKGQTVTLRCDPISGHDNLYWYRRVMGKEIKFLLHFVKESKQDESGMPNNRFLAERTGGTYSTLKVQPAELEDSGVYFCASSQQGKTKNIQYFGAGTRLSVL.

V gene TRBV20-1 combines with J gene TRBJ2-7; D call uncertain. Germline loops: CDR1 DFQATT, CDR2 SNEGSKA (reference sequence). This CDR3 comprises 13 residues. V lost 5 bases and J 6 bases, leaving 17 bases between the germline ends. The CDR3 region is CSASLGSGGEQYF. CDR3 DNA: TGCAGTGCTTCATTAGGATCGGGTGGCGAGCAGTACTTC.

This sequence joins TRBV3-1 and TRBJ1-2, with 9 bases aligning to TRBD1. Germline V gives CDR1 LGHDT, CDR2 YNNKEL (reference sequence). Unmatched junction bases numbered 5, after V lost 4 bases and J lost 5 bases. The length of the CDR3 is 14 residues. CDR3 coding DNA: TGTGCCAGCAGCCCGGGGACAGGGTCATATGGCTACACCTTC. It specifies CASSPGTGSYGYTF.